This T cell receptor (beta chain) was profiled in a study of blood T cell repertoires in COVID-19. For the study at large: Italy, Spain and the United States were the sources of the convalescent and acute COVID-19 samples. T cells, B-cell-depleted T cells, or PBMCs provided the cDNA or gDNA that served as material.

The V gene's germline CDR1 is SGHRS and CDR2 YFSETQ. The CDR3 sequence is 15 residues long. Deletions cut 4 bases from V and 3 bases from J, with 13 bases between. Seattle patients were enrolled while actively infected and followed longitudinally. In the original analysis: From reference gene primer amplification, estimates of nucleated cell counts were derived. Method: immunoSEQ multiplex PCR; TCRdb's copy keeps in-frame clones and lacks some. D and trimming come from the DNA, and the V and J calls and clone size come from that table. The profile shows about 170,000 clones, approximately 85% of them singletons.

This receptor was obtained from an elderly man with COVID-19, enrolled during active disease. The chain couples TRBV5-1 to TRBJ2-2, with a tentative D call TRBD1 (8 bases). Sequenced input: peripheral blood. The CDR3 bases are TGCGCCAGCAGCGGACAGGGAGGGGACACCGGGGAGCTGTTTTTT. This encodes CASSGQGGDTGELFF.